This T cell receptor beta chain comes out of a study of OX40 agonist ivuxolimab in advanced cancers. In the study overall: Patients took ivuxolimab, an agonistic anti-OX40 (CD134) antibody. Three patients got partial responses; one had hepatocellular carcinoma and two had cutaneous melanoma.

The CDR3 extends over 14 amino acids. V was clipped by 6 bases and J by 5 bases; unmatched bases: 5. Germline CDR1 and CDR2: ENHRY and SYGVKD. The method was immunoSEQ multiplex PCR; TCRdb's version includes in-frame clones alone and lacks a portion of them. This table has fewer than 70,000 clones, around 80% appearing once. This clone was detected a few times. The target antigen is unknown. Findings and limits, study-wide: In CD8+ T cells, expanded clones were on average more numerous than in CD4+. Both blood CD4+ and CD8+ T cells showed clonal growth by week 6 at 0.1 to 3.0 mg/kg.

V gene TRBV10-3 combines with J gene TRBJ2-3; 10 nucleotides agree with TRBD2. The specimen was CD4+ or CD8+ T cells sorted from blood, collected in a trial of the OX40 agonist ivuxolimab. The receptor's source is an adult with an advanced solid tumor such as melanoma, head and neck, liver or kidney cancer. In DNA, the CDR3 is TGTGCCATCAGGTCCAGCGGGGGGGAAGATACGCAGTATTTT. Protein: CAIRSSGGEDTQYF.